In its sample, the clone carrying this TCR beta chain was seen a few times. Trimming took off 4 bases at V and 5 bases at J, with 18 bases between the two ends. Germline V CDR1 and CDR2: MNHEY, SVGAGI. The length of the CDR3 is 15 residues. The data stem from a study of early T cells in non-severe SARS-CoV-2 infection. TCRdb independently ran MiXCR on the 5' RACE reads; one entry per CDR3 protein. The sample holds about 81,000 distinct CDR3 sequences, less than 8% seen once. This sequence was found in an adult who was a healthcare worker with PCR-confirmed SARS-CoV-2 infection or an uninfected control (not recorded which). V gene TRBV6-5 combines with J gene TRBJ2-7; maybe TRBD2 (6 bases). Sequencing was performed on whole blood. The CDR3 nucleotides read TGTGCCAGCAGTTTATCCGGGACTCGGAAAGACGAGCAGTACTTC. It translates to CASSLSGTRKDEQYF.